The clone carrying this T cell receptor beta chain was observed at least ten times. This sample is drawn from a study of T cell repertoires in cytomegalovirus infection. Germline CDR1 reads MDHEN; CDR2 reads SYDVKM. The CDR3 is made up of 14 amino acids. V lost 2 bases, J lost 10 bases, and 15 bases lay in between. TCRdb reanalysed the reads using MiXCR and keeps one entry per CDR3 protein. The table lists around 630,000 distinct CDR3 sequences, roughly 24% of them singletons. The sequence came from a human donor in good health (CMV status not recorded). Some clones in this sample may be carry-over from other donors' samples. V usage is TRBV28 and J usage is TRBJ2-4; D is unclear. Source material: CD8+ T cells from PBMCs. CDR3 coding DNA: TGTGCCAGCAGTTTAATGGGAACCCCGAATATTCAGTACTTC. Its translation is CASSLMGTPNIQYF.